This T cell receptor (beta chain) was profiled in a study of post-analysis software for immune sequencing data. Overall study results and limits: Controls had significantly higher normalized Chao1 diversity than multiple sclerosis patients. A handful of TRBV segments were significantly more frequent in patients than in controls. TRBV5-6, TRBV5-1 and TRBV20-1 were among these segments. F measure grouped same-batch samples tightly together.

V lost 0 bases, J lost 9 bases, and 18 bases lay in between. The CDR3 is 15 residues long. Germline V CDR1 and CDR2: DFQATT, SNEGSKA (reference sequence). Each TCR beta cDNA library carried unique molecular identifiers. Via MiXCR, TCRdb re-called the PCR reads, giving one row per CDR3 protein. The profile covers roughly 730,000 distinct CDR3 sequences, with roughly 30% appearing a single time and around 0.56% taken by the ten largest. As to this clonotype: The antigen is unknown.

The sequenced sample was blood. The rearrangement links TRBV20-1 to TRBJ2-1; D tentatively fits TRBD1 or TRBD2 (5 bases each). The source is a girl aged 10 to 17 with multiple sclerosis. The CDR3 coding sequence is TGCAGTGCTAGAGATCTAACGGCCCCAGGGAGTGAGCAGTTCTTC. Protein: CSARDLTAPGSEQFF.